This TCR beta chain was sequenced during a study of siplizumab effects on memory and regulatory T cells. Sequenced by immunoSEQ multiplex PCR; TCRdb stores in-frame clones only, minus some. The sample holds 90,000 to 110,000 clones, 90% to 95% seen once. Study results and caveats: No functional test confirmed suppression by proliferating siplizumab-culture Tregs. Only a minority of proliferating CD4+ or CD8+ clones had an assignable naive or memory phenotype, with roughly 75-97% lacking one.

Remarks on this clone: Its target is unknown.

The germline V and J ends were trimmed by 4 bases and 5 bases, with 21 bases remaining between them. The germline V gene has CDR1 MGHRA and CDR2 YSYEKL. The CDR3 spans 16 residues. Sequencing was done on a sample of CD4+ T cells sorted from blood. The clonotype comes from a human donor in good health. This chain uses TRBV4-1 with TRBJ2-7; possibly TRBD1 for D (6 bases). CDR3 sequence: CASSRQGRGSTDEQYF. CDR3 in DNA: TGCGCCAGCAGCCGACAAGGCAGGGGCTCCACCGACGAGCAGTACTTC.